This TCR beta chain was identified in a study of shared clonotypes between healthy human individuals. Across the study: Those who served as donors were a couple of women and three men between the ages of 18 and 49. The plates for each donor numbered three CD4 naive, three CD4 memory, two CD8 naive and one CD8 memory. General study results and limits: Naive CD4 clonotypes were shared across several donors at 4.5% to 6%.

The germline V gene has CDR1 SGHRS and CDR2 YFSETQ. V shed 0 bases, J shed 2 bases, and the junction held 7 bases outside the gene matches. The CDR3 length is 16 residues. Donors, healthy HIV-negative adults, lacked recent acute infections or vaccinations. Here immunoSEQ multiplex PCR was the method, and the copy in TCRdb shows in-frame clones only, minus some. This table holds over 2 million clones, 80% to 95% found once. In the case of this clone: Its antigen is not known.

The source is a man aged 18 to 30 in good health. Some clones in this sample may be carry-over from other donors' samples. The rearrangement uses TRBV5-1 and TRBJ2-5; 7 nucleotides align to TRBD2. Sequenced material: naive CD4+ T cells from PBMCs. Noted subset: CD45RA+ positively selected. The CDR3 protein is CASSLEPAGEQETQYF. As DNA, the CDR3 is TGCGCCAGCAGCTTGGAACCCGCGGGAGAGCAAGAGACCCAGTACTTC.